This T cell receptor beta chain was observed in a study of CD8+CD57+ T cells in acquired aplastic anemia. About the study: Mean yield of DNA from sorted CD4+ and CD8+ cells was about 3.2 ug. General observations from the study: The same twenty-nine CD8+ CDR3 sequences occurred in patients and in controls.

Comment on this clonotype: The antigen remains unidentified.

CDR3 and TCR beta VDJ profiling relied on genomic DNA as the template. TCRdb analysed the reads with MiXCR anew, one entry per CDR3 protein. The sample holds around 180,000 distinct CDR3 sequences, approximately 60% seen once. Germline V gives CDR1 WSHSY, CDR2 SAAADI. V was cut by 7 bases and J by 3 bases, with 12 bases left in between. The CDR3 runs 13 residues. The origin of this receptor is a human donor in good health. Sequences were obtained from sorted CD4+, CD8+, or CD8+CD57+ T cells (not recorded which) from PBMCs. The chain recombines TRBV10-2 with TRBJ1-1; a weak D match, TRBD1 (6 bases). In nucleotides, the CDR3 is TGCGCCAGCATGGACAGAGGCGACACTGAAGCTTTCTTT. Its translation is CASMDRGDTEAFF.